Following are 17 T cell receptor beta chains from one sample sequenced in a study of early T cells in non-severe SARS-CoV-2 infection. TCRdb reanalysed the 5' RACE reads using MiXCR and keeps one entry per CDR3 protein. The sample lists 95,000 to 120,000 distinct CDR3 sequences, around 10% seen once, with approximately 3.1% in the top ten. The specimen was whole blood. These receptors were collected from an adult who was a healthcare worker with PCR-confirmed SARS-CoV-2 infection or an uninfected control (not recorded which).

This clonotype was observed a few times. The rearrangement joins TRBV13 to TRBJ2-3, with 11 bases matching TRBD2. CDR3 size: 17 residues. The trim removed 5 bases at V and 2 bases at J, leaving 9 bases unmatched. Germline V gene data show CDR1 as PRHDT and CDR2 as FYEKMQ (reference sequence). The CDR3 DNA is TGTGCCAGCAGCCTAAAACCTAGCGGGGGGTCCACAGATACGCAGTATTTT. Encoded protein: CASSLKPSGGSTDTQYF.

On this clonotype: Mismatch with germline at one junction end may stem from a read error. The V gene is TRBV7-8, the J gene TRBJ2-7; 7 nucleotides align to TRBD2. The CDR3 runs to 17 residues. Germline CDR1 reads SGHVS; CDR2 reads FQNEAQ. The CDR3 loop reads CASSLALSSGIPYELYF. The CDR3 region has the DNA TGTGCCAGCAGCTTAGCGCTGTCTAGCGGTATCCCCTACGAGCTGTACTTC.

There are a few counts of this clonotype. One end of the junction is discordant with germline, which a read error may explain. CDR3 sequence: CSARDRYRGQNNEQFF. In DNA form, the CDR3 reads TGCAGTGCTAGAGATAGGTACAGGGGACAGAACAATGAGCAGTTCTTT. The V call is TRBV20-1, the J call TRBJ2-1; 7 bases are shared with TRBD1. The CDR3 runs 16 residues. Germline values: CDR1 DFQATT, CDR2 SNEGSKA (reference sequence).

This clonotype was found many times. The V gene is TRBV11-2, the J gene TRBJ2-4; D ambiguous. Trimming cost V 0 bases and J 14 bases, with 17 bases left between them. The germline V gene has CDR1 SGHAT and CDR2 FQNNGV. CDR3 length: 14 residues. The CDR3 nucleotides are TGTGCCAGCAGCTTAGATCGATACCCATCAAGGGAGTACTTC. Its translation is CASSLDRYPSREYF. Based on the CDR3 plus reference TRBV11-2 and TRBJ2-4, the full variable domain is EAGVAQSPRYKIIEKRQSVAFWCNPISGHATLYWYQQILGQGPKLLIQFQNNGVVDDSQLPKDRFSAERLKGVDSTLKIQPAKLEDSAVYLCASSLDRYPSREYFGAGTRLSVL.

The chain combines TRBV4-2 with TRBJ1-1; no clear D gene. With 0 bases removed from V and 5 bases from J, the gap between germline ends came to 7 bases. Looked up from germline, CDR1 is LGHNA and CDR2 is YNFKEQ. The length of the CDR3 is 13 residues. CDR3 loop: CASSQEAGTEAFF. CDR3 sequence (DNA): TGTGCCAGCAGCCAAGAGGCGGGGACTGAAGCTTTCTTT.

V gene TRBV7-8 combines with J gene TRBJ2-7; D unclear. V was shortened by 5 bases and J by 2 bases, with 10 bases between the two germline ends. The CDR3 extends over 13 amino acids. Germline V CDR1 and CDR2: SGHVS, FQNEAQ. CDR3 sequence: CASSPKTAYEQYF. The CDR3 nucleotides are TGTGCCAGCAGCCCAAAGACCGCCTACGAGCAGTACTTC.

CDR3 in DNA: TGTGCCAGCAGCTTGACTGGACCCCCGATCTACGAGCAGTACTTC. This gives the protein CASSLTGPPIYEQYF. This chain uses TRBV5-5 with TRBJ2-7, with D unclear. V dropped 1 base and J dropped 3 bases, with 14 bases sitting between them. CDR1 and CDR2 (germline): SGHKS, YYEKEE (reference sequence). The CDR3 loop spans 15 amino acids.

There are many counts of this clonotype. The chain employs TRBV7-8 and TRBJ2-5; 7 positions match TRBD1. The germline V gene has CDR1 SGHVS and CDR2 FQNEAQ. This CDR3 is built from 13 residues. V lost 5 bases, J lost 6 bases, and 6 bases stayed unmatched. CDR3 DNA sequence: TGTGCCAGCAGCCCAGAACAGGGGAAGACCCAGTACTTC. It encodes CASSPEQGKTQYF.

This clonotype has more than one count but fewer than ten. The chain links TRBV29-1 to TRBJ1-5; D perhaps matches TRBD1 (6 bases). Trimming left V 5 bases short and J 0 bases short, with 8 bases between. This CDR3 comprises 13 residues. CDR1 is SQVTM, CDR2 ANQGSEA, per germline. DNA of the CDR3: TGCAGCGTTCGACAGGATAGCAATCAGCCCCAGCATTTT. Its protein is CSVRQDSNQPQHF. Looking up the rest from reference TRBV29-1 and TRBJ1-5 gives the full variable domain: SAVISQKPSRDICQRGTSLTIQCQVDSQVTMMFWYRQQPGQSLTLIATANQGSEATYESGFVIDKFPISRPNLTFSTLTVSNMSPEDSSIYLCSVRQDSNQPQHFGDGTRLSIL.

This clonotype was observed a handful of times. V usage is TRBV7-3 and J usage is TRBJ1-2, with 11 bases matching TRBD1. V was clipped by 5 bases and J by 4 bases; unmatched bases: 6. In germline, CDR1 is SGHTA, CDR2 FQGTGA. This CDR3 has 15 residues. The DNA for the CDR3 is TGTGCCAGCAGCGCCGGACAGGGGGCGAGCTATGGCTACACCTTC. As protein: CASSAGQGASYGYTF.

The CDR3 is CSARLVAGGPTDTQYF. The CDR3, as DNA: TGCAGTGCTCGTCTAGTAGCGGGGGGGCCCACAGATACGCAGTATTTT. The chain joins TRBV20-1 to TRBJ2-3; 11 positions agree with TRBD2. The CDR3 consists of 16 residues. Germline values: CDR1 DFQATT, CDR2 SNEGSKA (reference sequence). V lost 5 bases and J lost 2; bases outside the gene matches: 9.

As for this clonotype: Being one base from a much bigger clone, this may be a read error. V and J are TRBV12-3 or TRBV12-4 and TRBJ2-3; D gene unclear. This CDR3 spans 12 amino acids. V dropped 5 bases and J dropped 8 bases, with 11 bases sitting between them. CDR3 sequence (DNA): TGTGCCAGCAGTCCAGCCGTGGGTACGCAGTATTTT. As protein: CASSPAVGTQYF.

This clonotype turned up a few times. The CDR3 DNA reads as TGTGCCAGCAGTGAGGGGCTAGCGGGCGGAGATACGCAGTATTTT. Protein sequence: CASSEGLAGGDTQYF. The gene calls are TRBV2 and TRBJ2-3, with TRBD2 matching 8 bases. With V trimmed by 3 bases and J by 5 bases, 7 bases remained unmatched. This CDR3 has 15 residues. Germline-derived CDR1 and CDR2 are SNHLY and FYNNEI.

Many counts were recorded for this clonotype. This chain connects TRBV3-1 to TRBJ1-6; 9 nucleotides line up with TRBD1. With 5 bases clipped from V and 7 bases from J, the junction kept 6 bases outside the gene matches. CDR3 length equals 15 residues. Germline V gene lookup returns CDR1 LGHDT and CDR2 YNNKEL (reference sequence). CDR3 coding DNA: TGTGCCAGCAGCTACCGGACAGGGGAGAATTCACCCCTCCACTTT. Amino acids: CASSYRTGENSPLHF.

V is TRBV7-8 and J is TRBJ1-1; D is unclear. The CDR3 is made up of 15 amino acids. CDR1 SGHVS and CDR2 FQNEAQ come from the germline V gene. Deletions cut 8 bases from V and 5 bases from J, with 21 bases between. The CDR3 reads CASGTSKGGRTEAFF. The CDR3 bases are TGTGCCAGCGGAACCAGCAAAGGAGGGAGGACTGAAGCTTTCTTT.

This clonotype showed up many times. CDR3 in DNA: TGTGCCAGCAGCCCCCCCATGGACTCGAACGAACAATGGCTAGCCAAAAACATTCAGTACTTC. It is translated as CASSPPMDSNEQWLAKNIQYF. The chain carries TRBV11-2 and TRBJ2-4; possible D gene TRBD2, 5 bases. The CDR3 contains 21 residues. Trimming removed 5 bases from V and 0 bases from J, with 29 bases in between. CDR1 and CDR2 (germline): SGHAT, FQNNGV.

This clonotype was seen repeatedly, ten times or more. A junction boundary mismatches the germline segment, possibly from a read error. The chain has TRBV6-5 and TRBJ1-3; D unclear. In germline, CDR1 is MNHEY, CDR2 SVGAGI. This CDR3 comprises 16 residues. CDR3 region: CASSYSVVLSGNTIYF. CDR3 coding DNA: TGTGCCAGCAGTTACTCGGTAGTCCTCTCTGGAAACACCATATATTTC.